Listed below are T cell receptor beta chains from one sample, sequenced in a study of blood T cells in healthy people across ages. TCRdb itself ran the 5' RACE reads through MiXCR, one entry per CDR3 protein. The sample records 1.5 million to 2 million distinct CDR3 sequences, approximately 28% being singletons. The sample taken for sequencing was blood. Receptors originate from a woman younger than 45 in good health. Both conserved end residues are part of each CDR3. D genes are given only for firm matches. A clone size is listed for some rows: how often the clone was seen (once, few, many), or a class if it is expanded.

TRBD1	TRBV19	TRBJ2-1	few	CASSIQGANNEQFF	TGTGCCAGTAGTATACAGGGGGCAAACAATGAGCAGTTCTTC
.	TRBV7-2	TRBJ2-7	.	CASSSDGPGQYF	TGTGCCAGCAGCTCCGACGGGCCGGGGCAGTACTTC
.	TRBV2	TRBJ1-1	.	CASLVGAEAFF	TGTGCCAGCTTGGTAGGGGCTGAAGCTTTCTTT
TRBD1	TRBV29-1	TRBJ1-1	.	CSVESRGITEAFF	TGCAGCGTTGAGAGCAGGGGGATCACTGAAGCTTTCTTT
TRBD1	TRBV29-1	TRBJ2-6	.	CSVRTGGVADLTF	TGCAGCGTGCGGACAGGGGGCGTTGCGGACCTGACTTTC
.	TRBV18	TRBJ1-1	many	CASSPAQNTEAFF	TGTGCCAGCTCACCAGCCCAGAACACTGAAGCTTTCTTT
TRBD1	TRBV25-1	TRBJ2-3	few	CASSDPPGQGTDTQYF	TGTGCCAGCAGTGACCCTCCGGGACAGGGCACAGATACGCAGTATTTT
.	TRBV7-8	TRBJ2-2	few	CASSLRDISPGELFF	TGTGCCAGCAGCCTCCGGGACATCTCGCCCGGGGAGCTGTTTTTT
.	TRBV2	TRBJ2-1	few	CASSTGCSEQFF	TGTGCCAGCAGCACAGGGTGTAGTGAGCAGTTCTTC
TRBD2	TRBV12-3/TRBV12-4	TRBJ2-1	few	CASSPGRGGAGYNEQFF	TGTGCCAGCAGTCCGGGGCGCGGGGGGGCGGGATACAATGAGCAGTTCTTC
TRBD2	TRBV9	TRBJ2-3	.	CASSPEGRGGTDTQYF	TGTGCCAGCTCCCCGGAAGGGCGGGGGGGCACAGATACGCAGTATTTT
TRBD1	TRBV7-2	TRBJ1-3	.	CASSLANRQGPGNTIYF	TGTGCCAGCAGCTTAGCGAATCGACAGGGACCTGGAAACACCATATATTTT
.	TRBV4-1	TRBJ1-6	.	CASSPKVTDDSPLHF	TGCGCCAGCAGCCCCAAGGTGACGGACGATTCACCCCTCCACTTT
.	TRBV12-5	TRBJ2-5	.	CASGFETQYF	TGTGCTAGTGGTTTTGAGACCCAGTACTTC
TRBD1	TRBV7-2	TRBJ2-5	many	CASSLGGTGGVRQYF	TGTGCCAGCAGCTTAGGCGGGACAGGTGGGGTGAGGCAGTACTTC
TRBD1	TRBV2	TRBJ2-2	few	CASLGQRNTGELFF	TGTGCCAGCTTGGGACAGCGGAACACCGGGGAGCTGTTTTTT
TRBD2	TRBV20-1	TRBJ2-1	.	CSARNGGRARSNEQFF	TGCAGTGCCCGAAACGGGGGGAGGGCTCGGAGTAATGAGCAGTTCTTC
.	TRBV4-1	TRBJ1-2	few	CASSQVGGAGYTF	TGCGCCAGCAGCCAAGTTGGGGGAGCCGGCTACACCTTC
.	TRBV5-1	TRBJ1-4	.	CASSSDSYNEKLFF	TGCGCCAGCAGCTCGGACAGTTATAATGAAAAACTGTTTTTT
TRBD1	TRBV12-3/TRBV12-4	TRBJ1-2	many	CASRGQGTGSYGYTF	TGTGCCAGCAGGGGACAGGGCACGGGGTCCTATGGCTACACCTTC
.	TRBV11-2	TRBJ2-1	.	CASALGGNEQFF	TGTGCCAGCGCCTTGGGGGGAAATGAGCAGTTCTTC
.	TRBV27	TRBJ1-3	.	CASAAQANSGNTIYF	TGTGCCAGCGCTGCGCAGGCGAACTCTGGAAACACCATATATTTT
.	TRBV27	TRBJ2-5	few	CASSLFVGRETQYF	TGTGCCAGCAGTTTATTCGTGGGTCGGGAGACCCAGTACTTC